These 18 T cell receptor beta chains share one sample of origin, sequenced in a study of cytomegalovirus exposure and HLA in healthy donors. The PCR contained 60 Vbeta and 13 Jbeta primers. Only in-frame clones appear in the TCRdb table, and some are missing; sequencing was by immunoSEQ multiplex PCR. The top ten hold 1.5% to 2% of the sample, which has approximately 140,000 clones, approximately 73% seen once. Sequenced input: PBMCs. These receptors were obtained from a woman aged 18 to 35 in good health and CMV-seronegative.

The rearrangement uses TRBV7-9 and TRBJ1-4; 8 bases map to TRBD1. The length of the CDR3 is 13 residues. V shed 7 bases, J shed 7 bases, and the junction held 5 bases outside the gene matches. Germline V CDR1 and CDR2: SEHNR, FQNEAQ (reference sequence). CDR3 amino acids: CASTTGGTEKLFF. The DNA of the CDR3 is TGTGCCAGCACTACAGGGGGGACTGAAAAACTGTTTTTT.

The V and J genes are TRBV5-6 and TRBJ2-1, with 14 nucleotides matching TRBD2. V dropped 3 bases and J dropped 8; count of bases not matched to a gene: 7. The CDR3 is 16 residues long. The V gene's germline CDR1 is SGHDT and CDR2 YYEEEE. This CDR3 is CASSSLTSGRAHEQFF. The CDR3 DNA sequence: TGTGCCAGCAGCTCCCTGACTAGCGGGAGGGCCCATGAGCAGTTCTTC.

This chain connects TRBV7-2 to TRBJ2-3; 8 bases line up with TRBD2. The CDR3 extends over 14 amino acids. Germline V lookup: CDR1 SGHTA, CDR2 FQGNSA. J gave up 8 bases and V 5 bases, and 9 bases lay outside the gene matches. CDR3: CASSQTGGPRTQYF. Written as DNA, the CDR3 is TGTGCCAGCAGCCAGACGGGGGGGCCACGTACGCAGTATTTT.

The chain employs TRBV18 and TRBJ2-3; no definite D call. Trimming took off 1 base at V and 5 bases at J, with 10 bases between the two ends. Germline V lookup: CDR1 KGHSH, CDR2 LQKENI. The CDR3 covers 14 residues. DNA for the CDR3: TGTGCCAGCTCACCACTTCAGCGCGTAGATACGCAGTATTTT. This translates into CASSPLQRVDTQYF.

The genes are TRBV6-1 and TRBJ1-1; no clear D gene. Germline values: CDR1 MNHNS, CDR2 SASEGT. Trimming removed 8 bases at V and 0 bases at J, with 13 bases between. This CDR3 region has 14 residues. The CDR3 loop is CASREALLNTEAFF. The CDR3 DNA is TGTGCCAGCCGGGAGGCGTTACTGAACACTGAAGCTTTCTTT.

For this clone: Other DNA sequences in this specimen translate into the identical CDR3. The V call is TRBV9, the J call TRBJ1-2; D gene uncertain. This CDR3 has 13 amino acids. V was shortened by 0 bases and J by 1 base, with 4 bases between the two germline ends. Germline CDR1 SGDLS, CDR2 YYNGEE. The CDR3 here is CASSVDSNYGYTF. DNA for the CDR3: TGTGCCAGCAGCGTAGATAGTAACTATGGCTACACCTTC.

The chain links TRBV10-1 to TRBJ2-1; TRBD1 is a possible D gene (6 bases). The CDR3 extends over 18 amino acids. The germline V and J ends were trimmed by 3 bases and 0 bases, with 18 bases remaining between them. Germline CDR1 and CDR2: WNHNN and SYGVQD (reference sequence). In nucleotides, the CDR3 is TGCGCCAGCAGTGATCAAACCCCAGGGGAAAGCTCCTACAATGAGCAGTTCTTC. Residues: CASSDQTPGESSYNEQFF.

This clone was counted between two and nine times. The V call is TRBV6-1, the J call TRBJ2-7; 10 positions agree with TRBD1. V lost 6 bases and J lost 6; bases outside the gene matches: 8. This CDR3 is built from 14 residues. Per germline, CDR1 MNHNS and CDR2 SASEGT. CDR3 region: CASSSRQGAIEQYF. The CDR3 nucleotides are TGTGCCAGCAGCTCCCGACAGGGGGCTATCGAGCAGTACTTC.

The chain links TRBV18 to TRBJ1-4, with TRBD1 as a possible D gene (6 bases). Germline V gene sequence: CDR1 KGHSH, CDR2 LQKENI. V lost 1 base to trimming and J lost 7 bases, with 10 bases between them. The CDR3 covers 14 residues. CDR3 DNA: TGTGCCAGCTCACCACTACAGGGAGCTGAAAAACTGTTTTTT. Amino acids: CASSPLQGAEKLFF.

This clone has just one count. The same CDR3 can be traced to other DNA sequences in this sample. This chain joins TRBV7-8 and TRBJ2-7; the D is unclear. CDR1 is SGHVS and CDR2 is FQNEAQ in the germline V gene. The CDR3 sequence is 12 residues long. Trimming cost V 5 bases and J 6 bases, with 11 bases left between them. CDR3 sequence reads: CASSGGQLEQYF. CDR3 DNA sequence: TGTGCCAGCAGCGGCGGTCAGCTCGAGCAGTACTTC.

CDR3 sequence (DNA): TGTGCCAGCTCACTCGTTAGCGGGAGGGACTCCTACGAGCAGTACGTC. Protein product: CASSLVSGRDSYEQYV. This chain joins TRBV18 and TRBJ2-7, with 11 bases aligning to TRBD2. The germline gives CDR1 KGHSH, CDR2 LQKENI. This CDR3 has 16 amino acids. The V gene end was trimmed by 4 bases and the J gene end by 0 bases; junction bases not matched to a gene: 5.

The chain recombines TRBV5-4 with TRBJ2-3, with 9 bases aligning to TRBD1. Germline CDR1 is SGHNT and CDR2 is YYREEE (reference sequence). CDR3 length equals 16 residues. Trimming at V came to 4 bases and at J to 6 bases, leaving 12 bases not matched to a gene. Written as DNA, the CDR3 is TGTGCCAGCAGCGGAATCGGGACAGGGATATCGGATACGCAGTATTTT. It encodes CASSGIGTGISDTQYF. Looking up the rest from reference TRBV5-4 and TRBJ2-3 gives the full variable domain: ETGVTQSPTHLIKTRGQQVTLRCSSQSGHNTVSWYQQALGQGPQFIFQYYREEENGRGNFPPRFSGLQFPNYSSELNVNALELDDSALYLCASSGIGTGISDTQYFGPGTRLTVL.

The chain recombines TRBV7-2 with TRBJ1-3; D is perhaps TRBD1 (6 bases). Germline V gene data show CDR1 as SGHTA and CDR2 as FQGNSA. The V end lost 3 bases, the J end lost 2 bases, and 20 bases lay between the germline ends. This CDR3 has 18 residues. The CDR3 spells CASSLSHSSGAAGNTIYF. The CDR3 coding sequence is TGTGCCAGCAGCTTGAGCCACTCCTCAGGGGCGGCTGGAAACACCATATATTTT.

V usage is TRBV6-6 and J usage is TRBJ1-3; no reliable D call. The CDR3 is 14 residues long. V was clipped by 5 bases and J by 1 base, with 9 bases between them. CDR1 is MNHNY, CDR2 SVGAGI, per germline (reference sequence). The CDR3 region is CASSAPESGNTIYF. The CDR3 nucleotides are TGTGCCAGCAGTGCCCCGGAGTCTGGAAACACCATATATTTT.

The rearrangement links TRBV13 to TRBJ2-5, with TRBD2 matching 7 bases. V lost 4 bases and J lost 1; bases outside the gene matches: 6. Germline values: CDR1 PRHDT, CDR2 FYEKMQ (reference sequence). CDR3 length: 15 amino acids. The CDR3: CASSSTGLSQETQYF. In nucleotides, the CDR3 is TGTGCCAGCAGCTCAACGGGACTAAGCCAAGAGACCCAGTACTTC. Complete variable domain (other parts from reference TRBV13 and TRBJ2-5): AAGVIQSPRHLIKEKRETATLKCYPIPRHDTVYWYQQGPGQDPQFLISFYEKMQSDKGSIPDRFSAQQFSDYHSELNMSSLELGDSALYFCASSSTGLSQETQYFGPGTRLLVL.

This clone was seen a few times. The gene calls are TRBV7-8 and TRBJ1-2, with D hard to call. Deletions cut 5 bases from V and 4 bases from J, with 14 bases between. This CDR3 region has 14 residues. Germline V CDR1 and CDR2: SGHVS, FQNEAQ. CDR3 DNA: TGTGCCAGCAGCCCTCAAATACTCTTCTATGGCTACACCTTC. This sequence encodes CASSPQILFYGYTF.

This clone was seen a single time. The chain couples TRBV7-2 to TRBJ2-5; 8 bases fit TRBD1. Germline V CDR1 and CDR2: SGHTA, FQGNSA. The CDR3 extends over 16 amino acids. V dropped 2 bases and J dropped 4; count of bases not matched to a gene: 9. The CDR3 DNA follows: TGTGCCAGCAGCTTAAATCGGGGCAGGGGGCCAGAGACCCAGTACTTC. It encodes CASSLNRGRGPETQYF.

V and J are TRBV9 and TRBJ2-7; a possible D gene is TRBD1 (5 bases). V was clipped by 4 bases and J by 3 bases, with 14 bases between them. The CDR3 extends over 14 amino acids. Germline lookup yields CDR1 SGDLS and CDR2 YYNGEE. The CDR3 region is CASSPPGQVYEQYF. The DNA of the CDR3 is TGTGCCAGCAGCCCCCCAGGGCAGGTCTACGAGCAGTACTTC.